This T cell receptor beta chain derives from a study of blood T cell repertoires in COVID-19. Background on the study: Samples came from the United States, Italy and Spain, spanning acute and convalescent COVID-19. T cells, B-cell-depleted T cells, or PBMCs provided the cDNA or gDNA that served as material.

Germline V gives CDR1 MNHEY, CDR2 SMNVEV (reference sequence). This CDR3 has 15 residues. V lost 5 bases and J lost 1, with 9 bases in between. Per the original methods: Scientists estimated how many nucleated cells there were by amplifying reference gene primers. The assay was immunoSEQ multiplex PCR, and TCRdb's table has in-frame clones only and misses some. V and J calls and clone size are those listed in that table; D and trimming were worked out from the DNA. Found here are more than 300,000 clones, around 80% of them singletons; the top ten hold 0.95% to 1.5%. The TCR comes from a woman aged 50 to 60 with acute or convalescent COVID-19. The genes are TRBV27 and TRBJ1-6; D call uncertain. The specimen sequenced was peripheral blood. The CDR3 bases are TGTGCCAGCAGTGGGAGGGAGTCCTATAATTCACCCCTCCACTTT. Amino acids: CASSGRESYNSPLHF.